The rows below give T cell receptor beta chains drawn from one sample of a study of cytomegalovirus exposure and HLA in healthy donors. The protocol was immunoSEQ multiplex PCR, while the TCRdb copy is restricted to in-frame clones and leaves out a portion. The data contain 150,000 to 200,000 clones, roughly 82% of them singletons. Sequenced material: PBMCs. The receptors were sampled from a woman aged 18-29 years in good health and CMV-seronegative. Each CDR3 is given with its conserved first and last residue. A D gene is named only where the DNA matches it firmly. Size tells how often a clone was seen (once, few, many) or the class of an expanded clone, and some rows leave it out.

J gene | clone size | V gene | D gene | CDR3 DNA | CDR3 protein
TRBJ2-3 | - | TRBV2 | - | TGTGCCAGCAGCGGGGTCTCAGATACGCAGTATTTT | CASSGVSDTQYF
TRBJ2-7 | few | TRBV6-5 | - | TGTGCCAGCAGTAATAAACAGGCCTCTTCCTACGAGCAGTACTTC | CASSNKQASSYEQYF
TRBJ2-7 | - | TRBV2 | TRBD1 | TGTGCCGGCAGCCAGGGGGCCTACGAGCAGTACTTC | CAGSQGAYEQYF
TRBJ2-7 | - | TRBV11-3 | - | TGTGCCAGCAGCTTAGGGGCTGGGTTCGAGCAGTACTTC | CASSLGAGFEQYF
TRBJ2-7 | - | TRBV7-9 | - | TGTGCCAGCAGCCCGAACTGGCGGCCGGGCGAGCAGTACTTC | CASSPNWRPGEQYF
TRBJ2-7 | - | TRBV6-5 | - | TGTGCCAGCAGCTTCGGGATCGAGCAGTACTTC | CASSFGIEQYF
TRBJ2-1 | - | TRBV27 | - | TGTGCCAGCAGTTCCGACTATGGGACAACCGGCAATGAGCAGTTCTTC | CASSSDYGTTGNEQFF
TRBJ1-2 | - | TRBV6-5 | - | TGTGCCAGCAGTATTACAGGGGGCTACACCTTC | CASSITGGYTF
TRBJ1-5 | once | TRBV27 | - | TGTGCCAGCCGGGGGGGCAATCAGCCCCAGCATTTT | CASRGGNQPQHF
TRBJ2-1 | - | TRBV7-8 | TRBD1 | TGTGCCAGCAGCTTGGGGGACAGAAACAATGAGCAGTTCTTC | CASSLGDRNNEQFF
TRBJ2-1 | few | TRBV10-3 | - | TGTGCCATCAGGGAACAGGGATATTCCTACAATGAGCAGTTCTTC | CAIREQGYSYNEQFF
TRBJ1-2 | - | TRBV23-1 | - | TGCGCCAGCATGACATGGATTTGGGCGAGCCTCTATGGCTACACCTTC | CASMTWIWASLYGYTF
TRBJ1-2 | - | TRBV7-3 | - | TGTGCCAGCAGCACCACCCCCGTAATACAGGAGCTCTATGGCTACACCTTC | CASSTTPVIQELYGYTF
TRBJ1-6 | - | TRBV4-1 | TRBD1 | TGCGCCAGCAGCTCCGGGACAGGGGTAAAGAATTCACCCCTCCACTTT | CASSSGTGVKNSPLHF
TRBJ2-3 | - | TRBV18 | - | TGTGCCAGCTCACCATCTACAGGGATAAGGACAGATACGCAGTATTTT | CASSPSTGIRTDTQYF
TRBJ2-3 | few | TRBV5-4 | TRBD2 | TGTGCCAGCAGTACTAGCGGGAGGGGCACAGATACGCAGTATTTT | CASSTSGRGTDTQYF
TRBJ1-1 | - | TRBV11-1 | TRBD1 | TGTGCCAGCAGCTTATCCAACCAGGACAGGGCCGCTGAAGCTTTCTTT | CASSLSNQDRAAEAFF